The rows below give T cell receptor beta chains drawn from one sample of a study of T cells after yellow fever vaccination. MiXCR, applied by TCRdb to the 5' RACE reads, yields one record per CDR3 protein. The sample lists more than 65,000 distinct CDR3 sequences; more than 5.5% were seen once. Source: CD8+ T cells sorted from PBMCs, taken 10 days after the first yellow fever vaccination. Source of these receptors: a man between 18 and 35 years old who received the YFV17D yellow fever vaccine. CDR3s include the opening cysteine and the closing phenylalanine or tryptophan. Each record gives: V gene, J gene, CDR3 protein.

V: TRBV7-2; J: TRBJ2-3; CDR3: CASSPGPSGGARDTQYF
V: TRBV5-1; J: TRBJ1-4; CDR3: CASSSPPGQNNEKLFF
V: TRBV4-1; J: TRBJ1-1; CDR3: CASRDRGVSNTEAFF
V: TRBV7-3; J: TRBJ2-5; CDR3: CASSLNPGTGETQYF
V: TRBV15; J: TRBJ2-3; CDR3: CATSRVTGRSSTDTQYF
V: TRBV12-3/TRBV12-4; J: TRBJ1-4; CDR3: CASSPAGGGNEKLFF
V: TRBV6-1; J: TRBJ1-1; CDR3: CASRGQPNTEAFF
V: TRBV7-9; J: TRBJ2-2; CDR3: CASSSLTNANTGELFF
V: TRBV7-8; J: TRBJ2-3; CDR3: CASSLAGVRPDTQYF
V: TRBV7-3; J: TRBJ2-7; CDR3: CASSFGGGSSYEQYF
V: TRBV5-4; J: TRBJ2-2; CDR3: CASSSETNTGELFF
V: TRBV4-1; J: TRBJ2-2; CDR3: CASTPGDNTGELFF
V: TRBV11-3; J: TRBJ2-5; CDR3: CASSRRYQETQYF